This T cell receptor (beta chain) came from a study of spatial heterogeneity in lung cancer. General observations from the study: The study found ubiquitous expanded tumor TCRs in blood more at resection than follow-up.

Time point meaning: sample taken at primary tumor resection. Unsorted whole RNA from tumor, nontumor lung or frozen PBMC underwent sequencing. V lost 6 bases and J lost 0, with 20 bases in between. Germline CDR1 MNHEY, CDR2 SMNVEV (reference sequence). The CDR3 totals 18 residues. On each TCR cDNA molecule, a unique molecular identifier was present. A single record per CDR3 protein comes from TCRdb applying MiXCR to the 5' RACE reads. The sample holds tens of thousands of distinct CDR3 sequences, roughly 8.7% seen once. Of note for this clonotype: What it binds is unknown.

The material was PBMCs, obtained at surgery. This clonotype was obtained from a male donor with early-stage non-small cell lung cancer. The chain employs TRBV27 and TRBJ2-2; TRBD1 is a possible D gene (6 bases). The DNA for the CDR3 is TGTGCCAGCAGATCAACAGGGAGAGGGATATCGAACACCGGGGAGCTGTTTTTT. Translation gives CASRSTGRGISNTGELFF.